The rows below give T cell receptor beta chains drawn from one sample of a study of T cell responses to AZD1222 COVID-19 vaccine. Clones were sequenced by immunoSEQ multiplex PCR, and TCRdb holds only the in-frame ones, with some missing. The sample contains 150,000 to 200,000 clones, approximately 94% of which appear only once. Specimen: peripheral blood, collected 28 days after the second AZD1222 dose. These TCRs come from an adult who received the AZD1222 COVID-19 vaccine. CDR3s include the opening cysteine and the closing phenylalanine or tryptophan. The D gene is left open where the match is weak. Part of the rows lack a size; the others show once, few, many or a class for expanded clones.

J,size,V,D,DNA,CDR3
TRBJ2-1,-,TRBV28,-,TGTGCCAGCAGCTACAATGAGCAGTTCTTC,CASSYNEQFF
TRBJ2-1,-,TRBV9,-,TGTGCCAGCGCCCCGGGGAGTGGGCTGGTAGTTTACAATGAGCAGTTCTTC,CASAPGSGLVVYNEQFF
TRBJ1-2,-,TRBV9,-,TGTGCCAGCAGCGTAGCTTTGCGGCAGTATGGCTACACCTTC,CASSVALRQYGYTF
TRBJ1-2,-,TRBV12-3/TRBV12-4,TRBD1,TGTGCCAGCAGACAGACAGGGGCTCATGGCTACACCTTC,CASRQTGAHGYTF
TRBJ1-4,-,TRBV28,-,TGTGCCAGCAGTTCTACGATTAGCCAGGGAAAACTGTTTTTT,CASSSTISQGKLFF
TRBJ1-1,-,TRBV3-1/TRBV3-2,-,TGTGCCAGCAGCCAAGTTGGAAGCAGCCCGAACACTGAAGCTTTCTTT,CASSQVGSSPNTEAFF
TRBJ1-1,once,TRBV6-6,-,TGTGCCAGCAGTCCTCAGGGAGATCGAGCTTTCTTT,CASSPQGDRAFF
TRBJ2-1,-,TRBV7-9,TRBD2,TGTGCCAGCAGCTTAGCGGGGTCGGGAGGTGAGCAGTTCTTC,CASSLAGSGGEQFF
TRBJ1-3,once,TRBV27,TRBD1,TGTGCCAGCCGCCGGACAGGGACTATGGTGGTGGACACCATATATTTT,CASRRTGTMVVDTIYF
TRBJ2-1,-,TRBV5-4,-,TGTGCCAGCAGACCGCCGGGATCCCTGGACAATGAGCAGTTCTTC,CASRPPGSLDNEQFF
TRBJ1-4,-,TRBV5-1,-,TGCGCCAGCAGCTTGAGCGGGACCGGTGATGAAAAACTGTTTTTT,CASSLSGTGDEKLFF
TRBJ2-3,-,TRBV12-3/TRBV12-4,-,TGTGCCAGCACGAGGGTGCGGGATACGCAGTATTTT,CASTRVRDTQYF
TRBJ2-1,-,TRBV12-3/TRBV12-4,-,TGTGCCAGCAGCCTTATTCACAATGAGCAGTTCTTC,CASSLIHNEQFF
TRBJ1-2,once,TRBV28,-,TGTGCCAGCAGTCCTACTCGGGGCTACACCTTC,CASSPTRGYTF
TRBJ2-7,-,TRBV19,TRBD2,TGTGCCAGTAGTATGGCGGGGGGGTACGAGCAGTACTTC,CASSMAGGYEQYF
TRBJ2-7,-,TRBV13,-,TGTGCCAGCAGCTTCCAGACGGTTTACGAGCAGTACTTC,CASSFQTVYEQYF
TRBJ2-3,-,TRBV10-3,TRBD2,TGTGCCATCAGCGCCGGGAGGGGAGTAACAGATACGCAGTATTTT,CAISAGRGVTDTQYF
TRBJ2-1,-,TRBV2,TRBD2,TGTGCCAGCAGTGAACTAGCGGGAGGCTACAATGAGCAGTTCTTC,CASSELAGGYNEQFF
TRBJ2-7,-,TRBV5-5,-,TGTGCCAGCAGCCCGCTGACTAGTTCTTCCGAGCAGTACTTC,CASSPLTSSSEQYF
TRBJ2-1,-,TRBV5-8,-,TGTGCCAGCAGCTTGGGGCGACAGGAGATTTACAATGAGCAGTTCTTC,CASSLGRQEIYNEQFF
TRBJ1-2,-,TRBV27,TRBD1,TGTGCCAGCAGGGGGACAGGCGTCCTACATAATGGCTACACCTTC,CASRGTGVLHNGYTF
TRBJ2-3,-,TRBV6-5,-,TGTGCCAGCAGCCAGGGAAAGAGCACAGATACGCAGTATTTT,CASSQGKSTDTQYF
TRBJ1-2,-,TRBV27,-,TGTGCCAGCAGTTTAGGAGGGGATGGCTACACCTTC,CASSLGGDGYTF
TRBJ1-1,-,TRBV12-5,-,TGTGCTAGTGGTTTAGGGGCTGAAGCTTTCTTT,CASGLGAEAFF
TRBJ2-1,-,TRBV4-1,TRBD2,TGCGCCAGCAGCCTTCCAATAGCGGGAGGGACTTACAATGAGCAGTTCTTC,CASSLPIAGGTYNEQFF
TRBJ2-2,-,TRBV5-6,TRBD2,TGTGCCAGCAGCTTGTTGATAGCGGGAGTCGGGGAGCTGTTTTTT,CASSLLIAGVGELFF
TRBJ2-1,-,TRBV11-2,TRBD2,TGTGCCAGCAGCTTAGATCTGGGACTAGCGGGAGGGGGGCAGTTCTTC,CASSLDLGLAGGGQFF
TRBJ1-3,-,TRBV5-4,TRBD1,TGTGCCAGCAGCCCCACAGGGGGCGCGGGAAACACCATATATTTT,CASSPTGGAGNTIYF
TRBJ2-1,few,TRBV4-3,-,TGCGCCAGCAGCCAAGATCTTCGGACTTACAATGAGCAGTTCTTC,CASSQDLRTYNEQFF
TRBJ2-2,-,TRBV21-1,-,TGTGCCAGCACCTCGGGACTGCCGACGAACACCGGGGAGCTGTTTTTT,CASTSGLPTNTGELFF
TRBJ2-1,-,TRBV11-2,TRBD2,TGTGCCAGCAGCTTAGGGCTAGCGGGAGGATACAATGAGCAGTTCTTC,CASSLGLAGGYNEQFF